The text below deals with one TCR beta chain. Its antigen is still unknown. Within one base of it there is no much larger clone, and no base qualities were kept. The entry originates in a study of cytomegalovirus exposure and HLA in healthy donors (dated by TCRdb to the late 2010s). At the level of the whole study: An earlier analysis of roughly 630 of the donors reported approximately 300 Gb of sequence data and around 110 million unique TCR beta sequences from roughly 200 million T cells. Approximately 310 gigabases of sequencing data and around 85 million unique TCR sequences made up an early release that covered fewer than 650 HLA-typed donors. Of the roughly 400 genotyped donors, over 80% were placed in the genetic ancestry cluster associated with self-reported Caucasian donors. The study was designed to test whether signatures of past pathogen exposure could be identified by cataloging public T cell receptors. Using immunosequencing, the study profiled T cell repertoires from 500 to 800 subjects and related those repertoires to cytomegalovirus serostatus. Besides the first cohort of 500 to 700 subjects, a separate validation cohort made up of roughly 120 different subjects was used. High-throughput TCR immunosequencing, statistical association of individual TCRs with disease status, and machine learning were combined to predict cytomegalovirus infection status. A later analysis re-examined previously published TCR beta repertoires from roughly 650 donors and added high-resolution HLA genotyping to investigate patterns of TCR occurrence. In the later analysis, no new phenotypic data were used to find candidate immune exposures; instead, reliance was placed on TCR beta sequences and their occurrence across donors. An earlier analysis of a few hundred of the donors applied high-throughput TCR beta sequencing to assess whether each TCR beta V gene segment acted as functional or pseudogenic. Donor age, sex, ethnicity and CMV serostatus were compiled together with the repertoire data. In a later genetic analysis, genome-wide SNP genotypes for about 60% of the 666 donors were used, and that subset was treated as a discovery cohort. All discovery cohort repertoires had been generated on a single sequencing platform. Both class I and class II loci were covered by HLA typing, at four-digit resolution. The number of typed donors differed by locus: roughly 629-630 for A, B, C, DRB1 and DQB1; 522 for DQA1; approximately 600 for DPA1; and 400 to 480 for DPB1. Four to six DR-DQ haplotypes were handled as single units for association and clustering, since linkage in the cohort was strong. Among roughly 400 genotyped donors of the cohort, an average of around 250,000 unique TCR beta nucleotide sequences was sequenced per donor, of which 15% to 20% were non-productive.

Libraries were built with the immunoSEQ multiplex PCR assay. For the multiplex PCR, a mixture combining 60 forward primers for TCR Vbeta segments and 13 reverse primers for TCR Jbeta segments was used. Amplification of the CDR3 region of rearranged TCR beta genes was performed with a multiplex PCR assay on genomic DNA. The Illumina HiSeq System was used to sequence the amplified TCR beta libraries as 87-base-pair reads. As for the original processing: In a later analysis, 70 million to 95 million unique TCR beta chains were counted across the roughly 670 repertoires, and roughly 11 million of these chains were shared by at least two donors. To remove PCR and sequencing errors, raw reads were error-corrected and collapsed into unique sequences using a nearest-neighbor algorithm that merged closely related sequences. V, D and J gene segments were assigned by aligning CDR3 sequences to IMGT reference sequences. For a sequence to be retained, a match of at least six nucleotides to both a V gene segment and a J gene segment was required. Rearrangements were called productive when the CDR3 lacked stop codons and stayed in frame with V and J; all others were non-productive. Following IMGT convention, CDR3 was defined as the stretch from the second conserved V-encoded cysteine to the conserved J-encoded phenylalanine. The earlier analysis of some 600 of the donors excluded sequences that lacked an unambiguous match to a single V gene segment. In an earlier analysis of a few hundred of the donors, V segments were called functional above 56.7% productive rearrangements and were called segregating when the between-donor standard deviation exceeded 5%. A statistical classification framework was built for diagnosing cytomegalovirus status from the catalog of TCR beta chain sequences. A later analysis assigned V and J genes by comparing TCR nucleotide sequences with IMGT/GENE-DB human TR gene sequences. A later analysis assigned CDR3 sequences and most-parsimonious VDJ recombination scenarios with the TCRdist pipeline. A later analysis defined each TCR beta chain by its CDR3 amino acid sequence plus V-gene family, and excluded reads lacking a unique V-gene family. As a way to deal with suspected cross-contamination and a sequencing artifact, a later analysis dropped nearly 600 nucleotide sequences that were highly shared and had low generation probability. For each public chain, a later analysis derived a clonal expansion index from normalized ranks of inferred template counts within each repertoire. In a later analysis, generation probabilities were computed with a VDJ recombination model fitted to out-of-frame rearrangements, and the resulting probabilities were checked against IGoR. A later analysis scored TCR-TCR, TCR-HLA and TCR-CMV co-occurrence with hypergeometric tests, applying a repertoire-size bias correction to TCR pairs. To estimate false discovery rates, a later analysis permuted the HLA or CMV assignments 20 times. In a later analysis, co-occurring TCRs were grouped using DBSCAN, with TCRdist sequence similarity added in when clustering inside HLA-allele-positive subsets. Repertoires with fewer than 30,000 or more than 120,000 public chains were left out of co-occurrence clustering, as were four to six repertoires with anomalous nucleotide sharing. TCRdb carries this immuneACCESS record with in-frame sequences only. Its versions omit some clonotypes, under half of them owing to an unresolved V gene in the studies checked, with the rest unexplained. V, J and clone size were drawn from that table, and D and trimming were deduced from the DNA. Here the sample has approximately 170,000 clones; over 70% occur a single time. The ten top clones hold 7% to 9% of the sample.

V sheds 0 bases and J sheds 5 bases, leaving 13 bases between their ends. From a lookup of the germline V gene, CDR1 and CDR2 are MGHRA and YSYEKL. Counted from cysteine to phenylalanine, this CDR3 has 15 amino acids. This entry keeps only the CDR3 DNA: 45 bases, framed from base 1. Points the paper makes about the study in general: The authors suggested that the approach could potentially be extended to other disease states and immunological phenotypes. Compared with the 666-donor mean, donors in an Asian-associated ancestry cluster had fewer N-insertions in productive TCRs, according to a later genetic analysis. In both the original and validation cohorts, the classifier was reported to diagnose cytomegalovirus status with high specificity and sensitivity. The study listed approximately 160 TCR beta chains as associated with cytomegalovirus. A later analysis found that HLA-associated TCR beta chains were more clonally expanded and had lower generation probabilities than equally common non-associated chains. Specific HLA alleles were associated with 15,000 to 20,000 TCR beta sequences at a false discovery rate of 0.05 in a later analysis. Because counts were too low, roughly 17 rarely observed V segments, including chromosome 9 orphons, were left out of the earlier analysis of several hundred of the donors. Most CMV-associated TCR beta chains appeared to be HLA-restricted in a later analysis, and the HLA associations seemed to be driven largely by CMV exposure. A further reported finding was that TCR beta sequences accurately predicted the HLA-A and HLA-B alleles for most subjects in the first cohort. HLA typing was unavailable for some donors at each locus, so association tests used only the typed subset. The 87-base-pair reads could not distinguish some IMGT-functional V segments, including TRBV6-2 and TRBV6-3, so those segments were excluded. Immune exposure information for the cohort was limited to CMV serostatus. An earlier analysis of approximately 570 of the donors showed that most TCR beta V segments appeared in productive rearrangements either about 87% or about 30% of the time, which broadly matched IMGT annotations. A cluster of highly shared sequence variants was judged likely to be a technical artifact of the sequencing pipeline. A later analysis found that TCR association rates varied across HLA loci, with DRB1 alleles showing the most associated TCRs and HLA-C alleles the fewest. Most TCR sequences were seen in very few donors, while some public TCRs were found in many individuals. Sequencing depth was assumed to be roughly uniform across donors in the presence/absence analyses, though that assumption may not hold. Correlated functional status among segregating V segments might reflect linkage disequilibrium, but an unknown experimental factor could not be ruled out. A few of the identified cytomegalovirus-associated TCR beta chains were confirmed in vitro to be specific for cytomegalovirus antigens. An association between a missense DCLRE1C variant and V-gene and J-gene trimming of TCR beta chains was found in a later genetic analysis and replicated in an independent cohort. According to a later analysis, parvovirus B19, influenza, CMV and Epstein-Barr virus appeared linked to several top co-occurrence clusters. Strong co-occurrence of HLA alleles, especially DR and DQ, made assigning TCR associations to individual alleles difficult. This cohort had only TCR beta chains sequenced, and the lack of alpha or paired-chain data limited which features could be detected.

The cohort comprised several hundred healthy bone marrow donors. At the time of sampling, every cohort member was nominally healthy, though immune exposures that went unrecorded were likely present. The donor was CMV seropositive and belonged to the group of 270 or so seropositive cohort members. Every donor gave a peripheral blood sample, and the peripheral blood mononuclear cells from that sample were used for TCR beta sequencing. The Qiagen DNeasy Blood Extraction Kit was used to extract genomic DNA from the blood cell samples. Sequenced material: PBMCs. The TCR comes from a male donor in good health and CMV-seropositive. Recombination connected TRBV4-1 to TRBJ1-2; TRBD1 is a possible D gene, resting on 5 matching bases. In nucleotides, the sequence is TGCGCCAGCAGCCAAGACCGTGGGGCCCCATATGGCTACACCTTC. It is translated as CASSQDRGAPYGYTF.